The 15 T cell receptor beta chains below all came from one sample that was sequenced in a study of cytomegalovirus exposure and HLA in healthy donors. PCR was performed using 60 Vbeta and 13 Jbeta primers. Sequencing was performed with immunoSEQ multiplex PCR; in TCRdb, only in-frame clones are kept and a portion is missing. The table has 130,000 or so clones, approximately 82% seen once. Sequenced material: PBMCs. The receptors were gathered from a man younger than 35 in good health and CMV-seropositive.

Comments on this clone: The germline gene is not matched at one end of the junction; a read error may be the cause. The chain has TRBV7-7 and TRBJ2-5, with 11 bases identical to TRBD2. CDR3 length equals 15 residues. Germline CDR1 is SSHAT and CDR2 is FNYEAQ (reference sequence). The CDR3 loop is CASSLASGRQETQYF. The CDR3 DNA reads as TGTGCTAGCAGCTTAGCTAGCGGGAGGCAAGAGACCCAGTACTTC.

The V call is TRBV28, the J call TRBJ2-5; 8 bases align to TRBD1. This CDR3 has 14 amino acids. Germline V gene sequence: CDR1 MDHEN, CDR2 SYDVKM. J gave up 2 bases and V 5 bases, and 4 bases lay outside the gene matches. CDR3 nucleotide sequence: TGTGCCAGCAGTCCACGGACAGGGCAAGAGACCCAGTACTTC. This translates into CASSPRTGQETQYF.

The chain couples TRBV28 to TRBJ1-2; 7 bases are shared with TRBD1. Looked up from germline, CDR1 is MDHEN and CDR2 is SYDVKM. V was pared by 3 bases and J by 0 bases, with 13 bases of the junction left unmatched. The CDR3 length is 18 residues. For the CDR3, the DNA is TGTGCCAGCAGTTTGGGCGTTGGGACAGCTAGCGCTAACTATGGCTACACCTTC. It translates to CASSLGVGTASANYGYTF.

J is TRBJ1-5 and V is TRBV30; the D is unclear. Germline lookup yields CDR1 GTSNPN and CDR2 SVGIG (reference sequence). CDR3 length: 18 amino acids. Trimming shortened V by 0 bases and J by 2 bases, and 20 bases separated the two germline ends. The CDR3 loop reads CAWSVPATHVFGNQPQHF. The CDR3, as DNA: TGTGCCTGGAGTGTTCCGGCGACACATGTTTTCGGCAATCAGCCCCAGCATTTT.

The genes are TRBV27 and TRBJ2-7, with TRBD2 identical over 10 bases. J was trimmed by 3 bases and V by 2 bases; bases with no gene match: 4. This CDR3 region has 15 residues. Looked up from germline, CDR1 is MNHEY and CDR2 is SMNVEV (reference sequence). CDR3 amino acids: CASSLTLAGDYEQYF. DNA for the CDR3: TGTGCCAGCAGTTTAACTCTAGCGGGGGACTACGAGCAGTACTTC.

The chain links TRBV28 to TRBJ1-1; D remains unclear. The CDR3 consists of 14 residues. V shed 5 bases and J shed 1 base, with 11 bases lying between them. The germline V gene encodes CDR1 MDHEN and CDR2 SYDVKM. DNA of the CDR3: TGTGCCAGCAGTGTGACACTGCGGAACACTGAAGCTTTCTTT. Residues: CASSVTLRNTEAFF.

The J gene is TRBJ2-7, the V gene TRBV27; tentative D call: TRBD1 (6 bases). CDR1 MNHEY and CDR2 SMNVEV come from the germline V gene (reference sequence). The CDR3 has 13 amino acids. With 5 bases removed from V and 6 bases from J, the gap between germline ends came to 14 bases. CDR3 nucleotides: TGTGCCAGCAGTACGCAGCAGGGGCTCGAGCAGTACTTC. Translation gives CASSTQQGLEQYF.

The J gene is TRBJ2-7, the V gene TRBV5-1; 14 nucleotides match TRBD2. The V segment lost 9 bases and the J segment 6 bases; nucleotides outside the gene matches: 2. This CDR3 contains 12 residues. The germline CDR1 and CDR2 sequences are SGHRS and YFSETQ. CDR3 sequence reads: CATGTSGSEQYF. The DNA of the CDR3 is TGCGCCACCGGGACTAGCGGGAGCGAGCAGTACTTC.

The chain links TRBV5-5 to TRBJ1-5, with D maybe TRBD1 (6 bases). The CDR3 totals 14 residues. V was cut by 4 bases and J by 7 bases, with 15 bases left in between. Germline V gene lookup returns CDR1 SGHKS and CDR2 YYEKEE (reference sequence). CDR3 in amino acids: CASSQGWAEQPQHF. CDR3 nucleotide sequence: TGTGCCAGCAGCCAGGGGTGGGCGGAGCAGCCCCAGCATTTT.

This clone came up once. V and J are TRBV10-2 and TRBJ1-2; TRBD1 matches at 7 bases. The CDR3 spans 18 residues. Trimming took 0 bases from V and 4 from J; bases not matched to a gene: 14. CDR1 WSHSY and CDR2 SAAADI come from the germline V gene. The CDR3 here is CASSESYLTGFSGYGYTF. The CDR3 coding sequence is TGCGCCAGCAGTGAGTCCTACCTGACAGGGTTCAGCGGCTATGGCTACACCTTC.

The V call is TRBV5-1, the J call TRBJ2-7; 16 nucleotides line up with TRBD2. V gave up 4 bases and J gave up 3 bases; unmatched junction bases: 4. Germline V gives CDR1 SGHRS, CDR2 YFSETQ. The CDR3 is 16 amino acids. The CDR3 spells CASSGGLAGGDYEQYF. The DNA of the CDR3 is TGCGCCAGCAGCGGGGGACTAGCGGGAGGGGACTACGAGCAGTACTTC.

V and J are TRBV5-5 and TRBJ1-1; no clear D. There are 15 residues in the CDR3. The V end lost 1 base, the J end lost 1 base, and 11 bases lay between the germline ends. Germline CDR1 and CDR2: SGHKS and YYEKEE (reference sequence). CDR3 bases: TGTGCCAGCAGCTTGAATGGACTCACGAACACTGAAGCTTTCTTT. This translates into CASSLNGLTNTEAFF.

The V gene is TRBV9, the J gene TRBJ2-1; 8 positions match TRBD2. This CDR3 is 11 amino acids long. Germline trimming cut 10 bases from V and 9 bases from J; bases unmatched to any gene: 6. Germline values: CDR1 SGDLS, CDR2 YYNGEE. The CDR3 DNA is TGTGCCCCCGGGGGGGAGGTTGAGCAGTTCTTC. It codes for CAPGGEVEQFF. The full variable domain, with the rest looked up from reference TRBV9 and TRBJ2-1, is DSGVTQTPKHLITATGQRVTLRCSPRSGDLSVYWYQQSLDQGLQFLIQYYNGEERAKGNILERFSAQQFPDLHSELNLSSLELGDSALYFCAPGGEVEQFFGPGTRLTVL.

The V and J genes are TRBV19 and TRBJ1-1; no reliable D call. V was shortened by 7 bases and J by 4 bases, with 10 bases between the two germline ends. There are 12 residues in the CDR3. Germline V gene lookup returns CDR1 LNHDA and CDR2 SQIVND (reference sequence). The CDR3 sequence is CASKRDGTEAFF. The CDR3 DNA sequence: TGTGCCAGTAAGAGGGATGGCACTGAAGCTTTCTTT.

CDR3 sequence reads: CASRETSGMAYEQFF. The CDR3 coding sequence is TGCGCCAGCAGAGAGACTAGCGGGATGGCGTATGAGCAGTTCTTC. The V and J genes are TRBV5-1 and TRBJ2-1, with 11 nucleotides matching TRBD2. J was trimmed by 8 bases and V by 5 bases; bases with no gene match: 9. Germline V gene data show CDR1 as SGHRS and CDR2 as YFSETQ. The CDR3 is 15 amino acids.